This TCR beta chain was documented in a study of blood T cell repertoires in COVID-19. Participants reported their clinical history, and cohort assignment relied on those reports. Before being deemed recovered, Cohort 3 donors had two negative PCRs, clearance, or symptom resolution. The J segment lost 7 bases and the V segment lost 5 bases, leaving 9 bases of the junction unmatched. CDR1 is LNHDA, CDR2 SQIVND, per germline (reference sequence). This CDR3 comprises 17 residues. Some clones are missing from TCRdb's copy, which holds only in-frame ones; the method was immunoSEQ multiplex PCR. Among about 440,000 clones listed, roughly 91% were seen once.

The sample was PBMCs or T cells enriched from blood (not recorded which). This rearrangement joins TRBV19 to TRBJ2-2; TRBD2 agrees at 14 bases. The source of this sequence is a man between 18 and 29 years old who had recovered from COVID-19. CDR3 coding DNA: TGTGCCAGTAGTCCCGACGGGACTAGCGGGGGAAACGGGGAGCTGTTTTTT. Its protein is CASSPDGTSGGNGELFF.